A single T cell receptor (beta chain) is shown here with its context. Under the authors' procedure: Estimated nucleated cell counts came from reference gene primer amplification. Profiled with immunoSEQ multiplex PCR; TCRdb holds only in-frame clones, not every one. From that table come the V and J calls and clone size; the DNA was used to work out D and trimming. The sample has approximately 75,000 clones, about four fifths seen once; the top ten hold around 9.6%. Trimming removed 4 bases from V and 14 bases from J, with 15 bases in between. The CDR3 totals 12 residues. Germline V gives CDR1 SQVTM, CDR2 ANQGSEA. The source of the sample is a study of blood T cell repertoires in COVID-19. Across the whole study: Samples came from the United States, Italy and Spain, spanning acute and convalescent COVID-19. In each case, the material was cDNA or gDNA derived from T cells, B-cell-depleted T cells, or PBMCs.

This TCR was recovered from a woman older than 75 with acute or convalescent COVID-19. The sample comprised peripheral blood. This chain joins TRBV29-1 and TRBJ1-6, with no clear D. This CDR3 reads CSVVTGDAALHF. In DNA form, the CDR3 reads TGCAGCGTTGTCACCGGGGATGCGGCCCTCCACTTT. Using reference TRBV29-1 and TRBJ1-6 for the parts outside the CDR3, the full variable domain is SAVISQKPSRDICQRGTSLTIQCQVDSQVTMMFWYRQQPGQSLTLIATANQGSEATYESGFVIDKFPISRPNLTFSTLTVSNMSPEDSSIYLCSVVTGDAALHFGNGTRLTVT.